These 26 T cell receptor beta chains originate from one sample sequenced in a study of T-cell reconstitution after alpha-beta-depleted transplantation in children. TCRbeta library construction was performed incorporating unique molecular identifiers. TCRdb re-called the PCR reads with MiXCR, one entry per CDR3 protein. The sample includes about 300,000 distinct CDR3 sequences, about a tenth of them seen just once. Source: PBMCs, taken before TCRalphabeta/CD19-depleted stem cell transplant. All receptors come from a boy under two years old with acute myeloid leukemia, due to receive a stem cell transplant.

The genes are TRBV4-2 and TRBJ2-3; D unresolved. The CDR3 has 16 amino acids. V lost 3 bases, J lost 4 bases, and 17 bases lay in between. Germline CDR1 LGHNA, CDR2 YNFKEQ. The DNA for the CDR3 is TGTGCCAGCAGCCACGTGGGCGAAAGTGTTGCAGATACGCAGTATTTT. Its translation: CASSHVGESVADTQYF.

This clonotype was counted ten times or more. The chain carries TRBV20-1 and TRBJ2-7; D unresolved. The CDR3 is made up of 13 amino acids. CDR1 and CDR2 (germline): DFQATT, SNEGSKA (reference sequence). As DNA, the CDR3 is TGCAGAAGCCGGGCGGAGTCTTCCTACGAGCAGTACTTC. Encoded protein: CRSRAESSYEQYF.

The table lists this clonotype with many counts. V gene TRBV7-2 combines with J gene TRBJ2-7; D gene ambiguous. Germline V CDR1 and CDR2: SGHTA, FQGNSA. The CDR3 has 12 amino acids. The V end was cut by 1 base, the J end by 4 bases, with 5 bases between. CDR3 DNA sequence: TGTGCCAGCAGCTTAGATGAGTACGAGCAGTACTTC. This codes for CASSLDEYEQYF. The complete variable domain, with remaining parts taken from reference TRBV7-2 and TRBJ2-7, reads GAGVSQSPSNKVTEKGKDVELRCDPISGHTALYWYRQSLGQGLEFLIYFQGNSAPDKSGLPSDRFSAERTGGSVSTLTIQRTQQEDSAVYLCASSLDEYEQYFGPGTRLTVT.

This clonotype came up many times. The rearrangement uses TRBV29-1 and TRBJ2-7, with D hard to call. The CDR3 sequence is 15 residues long. V gave up 6 bases and J gave up 5 bases, with 23 bases separating them. Germline CDR1 and CDR2: SQVTM and ANQGSEA. Here the CDR3 DNA reads TGCAGCGTCCCTCCACCAACCAGGCTTCGCCACGAGCAGTACTTC. Protein: CSVPPPTRLRHEQYF.

This clonotype has ten or more counts. The J gene is TRBJ2-3, the V gene TRBV7-3, with TRBD2 matching 10 bases. Per germline, CDR1 SGHTA and CDR2 FQGTGA. This CDR3 has 16 amino acids. V shed 5 bases and J 1 base; nucleotides not matched to a gene: 6. The CDR3 nucleotides read TGTGCCAGCAGCCTAGTGGGGACTAGCGGCACAGATACGCAGTATTTT. Translation: CASSLVGTSGTDTQYF.

This clonotype was seen ten or more times. The chain employs TRBV9 and TRBJ2-1, with 8 bases fitting TRBD2. Per the germline V gene, CDR1 is SGDLS and CDR2 is YYNGEE. V lost 1 base and J lost 11; bases outside the gene matches: 14. This CDR3 is built from 16 residues. The CDR3: CASSVNTPPLAGQQFF. CDR3 bases: TGTGCCAGCAGCGTAAATACCCCACCCTTAGCGGGACAGCAGTTCTTC.

This clonotype was recorded at least ten times. The germline gene is not matched at one end of the junction; a read error may be the cause. The chain carries TRBV28 and TRBJ2-7; D gene unclear. There are 11 residues in the CDR3. From germline, CDR1 is MDHEN and CDR2 SYDVKM. For the CDR3, the DNA is TGTGCCAGCAGTTCCTCCTCCGAGCAGTACTTC. It codes for CASSSSSEQYF.

Comment on this clonotype: A much larger clone is a single base away; this may be a read error. V usage is TRBV7-9 and J usage is TRBJ2-3; the D gene is possibly TRBD2 (5 bases). Germline V lookup: CDR1 SEHNR, CDR2 FQNEAQ (reference sequence). The CDR3 spans 16 residues. CDR3 residues: CASSPSEGISTDPQYF. In nucleotides, the CDR3 is TGTGCCAGCAGCCCCTCTGAGGGTATCAGCACAGATCCGCAGTATTTT.

This clonotype showed up many times. The DNA for the CDR3 is TGTGCCACCAGCAAACCCTTCCGAAGAATACTGTTTTTT. It codes for CATSKPFRRILFF. The chain is built from TRBV15 and TRBJ1-4; no clear D gene. This CDR3 has 13 residues. Looked up from germline, CDR1 is LNHNV and CDR2 is YYDKDF (reference sequence). Trimming stripped 4 bases from V and 13 bases from J, with 16 bases between.

This clonotype was seen only a few times. The chain couples TRBV29-1 to TRBJ2-5, with 8 bases matching TRBD2. CDR3 length: 15 residues. The V gene's germline CDR1 is SQVTM and CDR2 ANQGSEA. Unmatched junction bases numbered 16, after V lost 6 bases and J lost 7 bases. Here the CDR3 DNA reads TGCAGCGTCTTGAAGGGCCGGGGGGGGCCTTGGACCCAGTACTTC. This encodes CSVLKGRGGPWTQYF.

This clonotype was recorded at least ten times. The J gene is TRBJ2-4, the V gene TRBV12-3 or TRBV12-4; D uncertain. V shed 6 bases and J shed 0 bases, with 15 bases lying between them. The CDR3 is 16 amino acids. The CDR3 protein is CASSRIGDLAKNIQYF. As DNA, the CDR3 is TGTGCCAGCAGCCGAATCGGAGACTTAGCCAAAAACATTCAGTACTTC.

This clonotype was recorded a few times. The chain carries TRBV5-6 and TRBJ2-7; D possibly uses TRBD1 or TRBD2 (5 bases each). The germline CDR1 and CDR2 sequences are SGHDT and YYEEEE. This CDR3 has 15 residues. Trimming shortened V by 0 bases and J by 2 bases, and 12 bases separated the two germline ends. The CDR3 loop is CASSLAYGAAYEQYF. CDR3 DNA: TGTGCCAGCAGCTTGGCATACGGGGCCGCCTACGAGCAGTACTTC. The full variable domain, completed using reference TRBV5-6 and TRBJ2-7, is DAGVTQSPTHLIKTRGQQVTLRCSPKSGHDTVSWYQQALGQGPQFIFQYYEEEERQRGNFPDRFSGHQFPNYSSELNVNALLLGDSALYLCASSLAYGAAYEQYFGPGTRLTVT.

In this sample, this clonotype turned up many times. The chain carries TRBV12-3 or TRBV12-4 and TRBJ2-5; maybe TRBD1 (6 bases). The germline V and J ends were trimmed by 2 bases and 6 bases, with 13 bases remaining between them. The CDR3 has 14 residues. The CDR3, as DNA: TGTGCCAGCAGTTTACCGGGACACCTTAAGACCCAGTACTTC. It translates to CASSLPGHLKTQYF.

This clonotype was counted only a few times. The CDR3 spells CASSPPPGCRRYEQYF. The CDR3 bases are TGTGCCAGCAGTCCGCCTCCGGGATGCCGGCGGTACGAGCAGTACTTC. The gene calls are TRBV28 and TRBJ2-7; weak D call: TRBD2 (5 bases). This CDR3 has 16 amino acids. CDR1 and CDR2 from the germline V gene are MDHEN and SYDVKM. The V end lost 5 bases, the J end lost 4 bases, and 21 bases lay between the germline ends.

This clonotype was detected ten times or more. This sequence joins TRBV20-1 and TRBJ2-5; D is ambiguous. CDR1 and CDR2 from the germline V gene are DFQATT and SNEGSKA (reference sequence). The CDR3 sequence is 14 residues long. The V gene lost 0 bases and the J gene lost 5 bases, with 13 bases spanning the gap. CDR3 in amino acids: CSARDPGFGETQYF. CDR3 sequence (DNA): TGCAGTGCTAGAGATCCCGGATTCGGGGAGACCCAGTACTTC.

Comments on this clonotype: A junction end diverges from the germline sequence, so it may reflect a read error. The V gene is TRBV9, the J gene TRBJ2-6, with D possibly being TRBD1 (5 bases). The CDR3 is made up of 17 amino acids. The germline V gene encodes CDR1 SGDLS and CDR2 YYNGEE. CDR3 in DNA: TGTGCCAGCAGCGTAGTAGGGGTTTCCACTGGGGCCAACGGCCTGACTTTC. Translation gives CASSVVGVSTGANGLTF.

Ten or more counts support this clonotype. The rearrangement links TRBV5-1 to TRBJ1-2; D unresolved. Trimming removed 0 bases at V and 1 base at J, with 4 bases between. The CDR3 is 13 amino acids. Germline V CDR1 and CDR2: SGHRS, YFSETQ. CDR3 sequence (DNA): TGCGCCAGCAGCTTGGTAAATAACTATGGCTACACCTTC. Amino acid sequence: CASSLVNNYGYTF.

This clonotype showed up just a few times. The chain uses TRBV14 and TRBJ2-7, with D perhaps matching TRBD2 (6 bases). Looked up from germline, CDR1 is SGHDN and CDR2 is FVKESK. The V end was cut by 4 bases, the J end by 9 bases, with 19 bases between. There are 14 residues in the CDR3. The CDR3 reads CASSLPGLLTRQYF. As DNA, the CDR3 is TGTGCCAGCAGCCTACCGGGACTTTTGACGAGGCAGTACTTC.

This clonotype was counted only a few times. The chain employs TRBV29-1 and TRBJ2-7; the D call may be TRBD1 or TRBD2 (5 bases each). Trimming cost V 6 bases and J 3 bases, with 12 bases left between them. This CDR3 spans 12 amino acids. Germline loops: CDR1 SQVTM, CDR2 ANQGSEA. CDR3 sequence reads: CSVQRDGYEQYF. The CDR3 nucleotides read TGCAGCGTCCAAAGGGACGGCTACGAGCAGTACTTC.

This clonotype occurred many times. In DNA, the CDR3 is TGTGCCAGCAGCTTAGCGGGGACAGGGAGGAACATTCAGTACTTC. Translating it yields CASSLAGTGRNIQYF. The chain joins TRBV7-9 to TRBJ2-4; 9 bases line up with TRBD1. The CDR3 consists of 15 residues. Germline CDR1 SEHNR, CDR2 FQNEAQ (reference sequence). V lost 0 bases, J lost 7 bases, and 4 bases stayed unmatched.

This clonotype appeared many times. The chain links TRBV5-1 to TRBJ2-2, with 15 bases aligning to TRBD2. The V gene's germline CDR1 is SGHRS and CDR2 YFSETQ. Losses at the gene ends were 1 base for V and 11 bases for J; bases not matched to a gene: 9. The CDR3 runs to 17 residues. Here the CDR3 reads CASSLNGLAGGPDELFF. The CDR3 coding sequence is TGCGCCAGCAGCTTGAACGGACTAGCGGGAGGGCCGGACGAGCTGTTTTTT.

This clonotype has at least ten counts. This chain connects TRBV7-3 to TRBJ2-5, with D possibly matching TRBD1 (5 bases). There are 13 residues in the CDR3. In germline, CDR1 is SGHTA, CDR2 FQGTGA. V lost 2 bases, J lost 4 bases, and 8 bases lay in between. CDR3 in DNA: TGTGCCAGCAGCTTATGGCAGGGAGAGACCCAGTACTTC. It translates to CASSLWQGETQYF. The full variable domain, with the rest looked up from reference TRBV7-3 and TRBJ2-5, is GAGVSQTPSNKVTEKGKYVELRCDPISGHTALYWYRQSLGQGPEFLIYFQGTGAADDSGLPNDRFFAVRPEGSVSTLKIQRTERGDSAVYLCASSLWQGETQYFGPGTRLLVL.

The V call is TRBV11-1, the J call TRBJ1-1; 7 nucleotides align to TRBD1. The CDR3 loop spans 18 amino acids. Looked up from germline, CDR1 is SGHAT and CDR2 is FQDESV (reference sequence). Trimming took 5 bases from V and 0 from J; bases not matched to a gene: 15. The CDR3 region is CASSPPGQIPILNTEAFF. In DNA, the CDR3 is TGTGCCAGCAGCCCCCCGGGACAGATACCTATCTTGAACACTGAAGCTTTCTTT.

There are many counts of this clonotype. The chain uses TRBV29-1 and TRBJ2-2, with D possibly being TRBD1 or TRBD2 (6 bases each). The CDR3 spans 14 residues. Germline V gene data show CDR1 as SQVTM and CDR2 as ANQGSEA. Trimming pared 0 bases from V and 6 bases from J, leaving 11 bases between. The CDR3 loop reads CSVEDNGGPGELFF. CDR3 in DNA: TGCAGCGTTGAAGATAACGGGGGCCCCGGGGAGCTGTTTTTT.

The chain uses TRBV20-1 and TRBJ2-1; 8 bases agree with TRBD1. This CDR3 spans 13 amino acids. Germline lookup yields CDR1 DFQATT and CDR2 SNEGSKA (reference sequence). The V and J ends lost 7 bases and 4 bases, in that order; junction bases with no gene match: 6. CDR3 loop: CSVTTGAYNEQFF. The CDR3 DNA reads as TGCAGTGTCACGACAGGGGCATACAATGAGCAGTTCTTC.

This clonotype was seen ten or more times. This chain joins TRBV6-5 and TRBJ2-4; a weak D match, TRBD2 (6 bases). Trimming took off 4 bases at V and 0 bases at J, with 28 bases between the two ends. Germline-derived CDR1 and CDR2 are MNHEY and SVGAGI. This CDR3 is built from 21 residues. CDR3: CASSSWGVAEAKPIAKNIQYF. The CDR3 DNA is TGTGCCAGCAGTTCCTGGGGGGTAGCGGAAGCGAAACCTATAGCCAAAAACATTCAGTACTTC.